Shown below are 15 T cell receptor beta chains from a single sample sequenced in a study of tumor-infiltrating lymphocytes in primary liver carcinoma. RNA isolated from unsorted whole blood supplied the blood RNA, with germline DNA also extracted. From roughly 470 ng total RNA, TCR beta cDNA was generated with a primer in the constant region. Slightly modified ARM-PCR served as the procedure for the TCR beta libraries. These libraries came from three rounds of nested multiplex PCR. For approximately 11 cycles apiece, the opening two PCR rounds ran with TRBV1-TRBV30 forward primers and a C-beta reverse primer. TCRdb reprocessed the multiplex PCR reads via MiXCR and lists one record per CDR3 protein. This sample yields approximately 330,000 distinct CDR3 sequences, of which less than 70% are seen a single time; 5% to 6.5% belongs to the top ten. Sequencing was carried out using peripheral blood. These receptors all stem from a man aged 40-50 years with primary liver carcinoma and hepatitis B virus infection.

A word on this clonotype: Since no conserved phenylalanine or tryptophan closes the CDR3, a read error is the likely cause. The V gene is TRBV11-2, the J gene TRBJ2-1; no definite D call. The CDR3 length is 16 residues. V shed 5 bases and J shed 6 bases, with 20 bases lying between them. Germline V gene lookup returns CDR1 SGHAT and CDR2 FQNNGV. The CDR3 DNA sequence: TGTGCCAGCAGCCCATTGCGTGGATGGGAACTCAATGAGCAGTTCTTA. Protein sequence: CASSPLRGWELNEQFL.

This clonotype was seen repeatedly, ten times or more. The chain carries TRBV29-1 and TRBJ2-7; unclear D gene. Germline V gene sequence: CDR1 SQVTM, CDR2 ANQGSEA. The CDR3 totals 12 residues. V was shortened by 4 bases and J by 2 bases, with 9 bases between the two germline ends. As DNA, the CDR3 is TGCAGCGTTGGTCAGGCAACCTACGAGCAGTACTTC. Translated, it gives CSVGQATYEQYF.

Many counts were recorded for this clonotype. This chain connects TRBV10-3 to TRBJ2-1; D is undetermined. This CDR3 contains 14 residues. Germline CDR1 and CDR2: ENHRY and SYGVKD. The V end lost 0 bases, the J end lost 6 bases, and 9 bases lay between the germline ends. The CDR3 region is CAISESRTTNEQFF. As DNA, the CDR3 is TGTGCCATCAGTGAGTCGAGGACCACCAATGAGCAGTTCTTC.

Of note for this clonotype: One junction end does not reproduce the germline sequence, and a read error may be involved. The J gene is TRBJ2-1, the V gene TRBV11-3, with no clear D. The CDR3 has 13 residues. Germline V gene sequence: CDR1 SGHNT, CDR2 YENEEA. The CDR3 spells CASSTVPGYEQFF. The CDR3 DNA is TGTGCCAGCAGCACGGTTCCAGGCTATGAACAGTTCTTC.

This clonotype was recorded at least ten times. The chain links TRBV6-2 or TRBV6-3 to TRBJ2-7; a possible D gene is TRBD2 (6 bases). This CDR3 spans 15 amino acids. Germline V gene data show CDR1 as MNHEY and CDR2 as SVGEGT. V dropped 6 bases and J dropped 0 bases, with 15 bases sitting between them. The chain's CDR3 is CASRSGLLDSYEQYF. Here the CDR3 DNA reads TGTGCCAGCAGGTCGGGACTGCTAGACTCCTACGAGCAGTACTTC.

Notes on this clonotype: The limits of the CDR3 on the DNA are not certain, so only TCRdb's listed CDR3 is given. The chain employs TRBV4-2 and TRBJ2-2; the table's TRBD1 call for D was not verified on the DNA. Inclusive of both ends, the CDR3 amounts to 17 amino acids. The germline CDR1 and CDR2 sequences are LGHNA and YNFKEQ. The CDR3 here is CASSQEIAGAGTGSCFF.

This clonotype is a singleton in its sample. The CDR3 does not close with the conserved phenylalanine or tryptophan, likely indicating a read error. This rearrangement joins TRBV11-2 to TRBJ1-5; D is undetermined. The CDR3 sequence is 15 residues long. Looked up from germline, CDR1 is SGHAT and CDR2 is FQNNGV. CDR3 bases: TGTGCCAGCAGCTTAGGTAGCTCCGGCAATCATCCCCAGCATCTT. Its translation: CASSLGSSGNHPQHL.

V and J are TRBV5-1 and TRBJ2-5; D possibly corresponds to TRBD2 (6 bases). Per the germline V gene, CDR1 is SGHRS and CDR2 is YFSETQ. Between the trimmed V and J ends, which lost 0 bases and 0 bases, there was a span of 12 bases. This CDR3 is 16 amino acids long. CDR3 in amino acids: CASSLVGSGNQETQYF. As DNA, the CDR3 is TGCGCCAGCAGCTTGGTCGGTAGCGGTAACCAAGAGACCCAGTACTTC.

Only a few counts were recorded for this clonotype. This sequence joins TRBV10-1 and TRBJ2-3; D is unresolved. This CDR3 contains 14 residues. Deletions cut 4 bases from V and 4 bases from J, with 12 bases between. Germline values: CDR1 WNHNN, CDR2 SYGVQD (reference sequence). DNA for the CDR3: TGCGCCAGCAGTGCCAGGAGTGGTGCAGATACGCAGTATTTT. It yields the protein CASSARSGADTQYF.

The rearrangement joins TRBV11-3 to TRBJ1-1; tentatively, D is TRBD1 (6 bases). V lost 5 bases and J 7 bases, leaving 14 bases between the germline ends. The CDR3 covers 13 residues. Germline V CDR1 and CDR2: SGHNT, YENEEA. The CDR3 loop is CASSTTGGNEAFF. The CDR3 DNA reads as TGTGCCAGCAGCACCACGGGGGGCAATGAAGCTTTCTTT.

This clonotype was seen at least ten times. V usage is TRBV6-6 and J usage is TRBJ2-3, with 7 positions matching TRBD2. With 6 bases clipped from V and 3 bases from J, the junction kept 6 bases outside the gene matches. From germline, CDR1 is MNHNY and CDR2 SVGAGI (reference sequence). The CDR3 has 14 residues. The CDR3 region is CASRYSGNTDTQYF. CDR3 in DNA: TGTGCCAGCAGATACAGCGGGAATACAGATACGCAGTATTTT.

This clonotype showed up many times. The junction and the germline gene differ at one end; a read error may be behind it. The chain employs TRBV5-6 and TRBJ2-7, with TRBD1 as a possible D gene (6 bases). The CDR3 extends over 13 amino acids. In germline, CDR1 is SGHDT, CDR2 YYEEEE. Here the CDR3 reads CASSLGASYEQYF. Here the CDR3 DNA reads TGTGCCAGCAGTTTGGGGGCCTCCTACGAGCAGTACTTC.

In the case of this clonotype: One end of the junction is discordant with germline, which a read error may explain. The V gene is TRBV11-2, the J gene TRBJ2-7, with D hard to call. Per germline, CDR1 SGHAT and CDR2 FQNNGV. This CDR3 comprises 15 residues. Here the CDR3 DNA reads TGCGCCAACAGCTTATCCTTGGAGATTACCTACGAGCAGTACTTC. This codes for CANSLSLEITYEQYF.

Details on this clonotype: At one end, the junction sequence differs from germline, possibly due to a read error. This chain joins TRBV6-1 and TRBJ2-1, with 10 bases matching TRBD1. Germline V gene sequence: CDR1 MNHNS, CDR2 SASEGT. The CDR3 consists of 15 residues. CDR3 amino acids: CTSTESGQGINEQFF. CDR3 DNA: TGTACCAGCACTGAGTCGGGACAGGGGATCAATGAGCAGTTCTTC.

On this clonotype: Relative to the germline gene, one junction end is altered; a read error may explain this. The gene calls are TRBV4-2 and TRBJ2-3, with D tentatively TRBD2 (5 bases). Per the germline V gene, CDR1 is LGHNA and CDR2 is YNFKEQ. The CDR3 extends over 14 amino acids. Here the CDR3 DNA reads TGTGCCAGCAGGCGTAGCGATAACACAGATACGCGGTATTTT. It encodes CASRRSDNTDTRYF.